This T cell receptor (beta chain) is drawn from a study of blood T cells in healthy people across ages. Findings and limits, study-wide: Unknown CMV status may confound age-related changes in expanded clones. It was not possible, with unsorted PBMCs, to conclusively compare naive and antigen-experienced cells.

It was with a sample-barcoded 5' primer and a J-beta primer mix that a second PCR of roughly 7 to 12 cycles was run. TCRdb passed the 5' RACE reads through MiXCR, listing each CDR3 protein once. The table shows 1.5 million to 2 million distinct CDR3 sequences, with roughly 50% occurring only once. In the case of this clonotype: Its matching antigen is unknown.

Source material: blood. This TCR was recovered from a woman aged 35 to 49 in good health.

The CDR3 coding sequence is TGTGCCAGCAGTTGGTCTACCAGGGGGCCCGGCGAGCAGTTCTTC. The encoded protein is CASSWSTRGPGEQFF. The V gene is TRBV6-5, the J gene TRBJ2-1, with 8 bases aligning to TRBD1. The CDR3 is made up of 15 amino acids. The germline V gene has CDR1 MNHEY and CDR2 SVGAGI. V dropped 4 bases and J dropped 10; count of bases not matched to a gene: 12.